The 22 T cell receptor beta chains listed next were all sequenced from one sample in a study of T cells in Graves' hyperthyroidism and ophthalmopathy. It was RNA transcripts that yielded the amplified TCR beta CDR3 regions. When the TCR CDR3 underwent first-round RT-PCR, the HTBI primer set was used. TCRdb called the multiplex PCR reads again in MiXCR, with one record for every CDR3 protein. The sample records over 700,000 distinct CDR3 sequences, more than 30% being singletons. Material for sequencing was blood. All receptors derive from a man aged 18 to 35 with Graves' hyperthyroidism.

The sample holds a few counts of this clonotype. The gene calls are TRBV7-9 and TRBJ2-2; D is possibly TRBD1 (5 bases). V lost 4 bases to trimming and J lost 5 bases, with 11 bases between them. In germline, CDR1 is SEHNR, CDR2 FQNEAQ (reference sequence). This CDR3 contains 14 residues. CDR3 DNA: TGTGCCAGCAGCTCACAGGTGTGGACCGGGGAGCTGTTTTTT. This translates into CASSSQVWTGELFF.

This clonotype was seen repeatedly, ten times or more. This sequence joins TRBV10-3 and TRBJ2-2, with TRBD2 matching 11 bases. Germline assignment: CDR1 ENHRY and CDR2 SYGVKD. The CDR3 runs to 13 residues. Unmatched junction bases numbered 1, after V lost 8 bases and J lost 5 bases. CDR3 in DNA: TGTGCCATCGGGACTAGCGGTACCGGGGAGCTGTTTTTT. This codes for CAIGTSGTGELFF.

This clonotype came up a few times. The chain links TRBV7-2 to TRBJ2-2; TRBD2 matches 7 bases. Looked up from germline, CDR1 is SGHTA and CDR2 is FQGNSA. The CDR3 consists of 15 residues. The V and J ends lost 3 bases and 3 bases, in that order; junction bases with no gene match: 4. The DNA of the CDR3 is TGTGCCAGCAGCTTTCAGCGGGACCACACCGGGGAGCTGTTTTTT. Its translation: CASSFQRDHTGELFF.

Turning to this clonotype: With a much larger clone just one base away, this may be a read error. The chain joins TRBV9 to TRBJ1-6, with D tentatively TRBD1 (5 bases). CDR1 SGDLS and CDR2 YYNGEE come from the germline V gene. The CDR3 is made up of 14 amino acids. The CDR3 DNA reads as TGTGCCAGCAGCGTAGGTAGCGGGGGATCACCCATCCACTTT. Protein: CASSVGSGGSPIHF.

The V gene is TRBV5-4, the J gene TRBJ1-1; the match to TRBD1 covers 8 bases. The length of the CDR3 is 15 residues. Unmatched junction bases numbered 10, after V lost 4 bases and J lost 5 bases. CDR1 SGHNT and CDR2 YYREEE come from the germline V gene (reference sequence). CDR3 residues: CASSRLSTGVTEAFF. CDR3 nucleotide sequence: TGTGCCAGCAGCCGACTCTCGACAGGGGTGACTGAAGCTTTCTTT.

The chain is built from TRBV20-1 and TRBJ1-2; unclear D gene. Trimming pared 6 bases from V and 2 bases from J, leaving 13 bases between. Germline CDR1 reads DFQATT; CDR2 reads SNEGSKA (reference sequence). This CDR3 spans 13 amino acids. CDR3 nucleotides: TGCAGTGCGAGTAGCCGGGAGAACTATGGCTACACCTTC. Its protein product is CSASSRENYGYTF.

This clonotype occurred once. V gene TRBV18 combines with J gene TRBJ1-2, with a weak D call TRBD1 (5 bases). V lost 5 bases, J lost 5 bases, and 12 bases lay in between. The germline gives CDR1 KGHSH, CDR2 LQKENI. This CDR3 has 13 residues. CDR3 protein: CASSGALEYGYTF. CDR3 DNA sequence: TGTGCCAGCTCAGGGGCTTTGGAATATGGCTACACCTTC.

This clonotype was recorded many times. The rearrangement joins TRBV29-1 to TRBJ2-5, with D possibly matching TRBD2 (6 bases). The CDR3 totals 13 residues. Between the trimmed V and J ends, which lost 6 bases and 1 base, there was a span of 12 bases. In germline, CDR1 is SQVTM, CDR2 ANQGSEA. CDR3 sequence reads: CSVRVGGQETQYF. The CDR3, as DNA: TGCAGCGTCAGGGTCGGGGGCCAAGAGACCCAGTACTTC.

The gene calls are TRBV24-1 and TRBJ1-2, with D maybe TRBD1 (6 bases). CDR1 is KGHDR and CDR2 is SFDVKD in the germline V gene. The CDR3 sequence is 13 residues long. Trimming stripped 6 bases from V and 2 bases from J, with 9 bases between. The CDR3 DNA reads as TGTGCCACCAGTTCGGACAGAAACTATGGCTACACCTTC. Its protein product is CATSSDRNYGYTF.

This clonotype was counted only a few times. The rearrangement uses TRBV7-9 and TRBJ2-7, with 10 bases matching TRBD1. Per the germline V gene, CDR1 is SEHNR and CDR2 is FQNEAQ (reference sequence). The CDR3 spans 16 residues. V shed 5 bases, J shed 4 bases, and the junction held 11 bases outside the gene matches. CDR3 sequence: CASSGPGQGRFYEQYF. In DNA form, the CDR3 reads TGTGCCAGCAGCGGCCCGGGACAGGGGCGCTTTTACGAGCAGTACTTC.

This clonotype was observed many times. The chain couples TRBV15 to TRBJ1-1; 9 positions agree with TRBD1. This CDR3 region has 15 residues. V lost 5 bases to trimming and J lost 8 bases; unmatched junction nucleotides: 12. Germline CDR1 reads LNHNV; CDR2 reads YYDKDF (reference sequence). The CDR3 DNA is TGTGCCACCAGCCCACCCGGGACAGGGTCGTCGGAAGCTTTCTTT. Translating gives CATSPPGTGSSEAFF.

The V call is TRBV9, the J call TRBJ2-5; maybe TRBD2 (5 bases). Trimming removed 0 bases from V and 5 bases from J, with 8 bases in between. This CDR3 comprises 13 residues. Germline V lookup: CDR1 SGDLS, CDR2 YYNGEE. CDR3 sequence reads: CASSVAERETQYF. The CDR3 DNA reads TGTGCCAGCAGCGTAGCTGAGCGGGAGACCCAGTACTTC. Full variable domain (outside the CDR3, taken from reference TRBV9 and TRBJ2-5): DSGVTQTPKHLITATGQRVTLRCSPRSGDLSVYWYQQSLDQGLQFLIQYYNGEERAKGNILERFSAQQFPDLHSELNLSSLELGDSALYFCASSVAERETQYFGPGTRLLVL.

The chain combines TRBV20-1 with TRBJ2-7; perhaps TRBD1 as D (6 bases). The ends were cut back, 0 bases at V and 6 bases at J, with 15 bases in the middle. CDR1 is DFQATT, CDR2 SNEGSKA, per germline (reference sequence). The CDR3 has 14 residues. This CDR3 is CSAREPRDIGEQYF. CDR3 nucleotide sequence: TGCAGTGCTAGAGAGCCCCGGGACATCGGCGAGCAGTACTTC.

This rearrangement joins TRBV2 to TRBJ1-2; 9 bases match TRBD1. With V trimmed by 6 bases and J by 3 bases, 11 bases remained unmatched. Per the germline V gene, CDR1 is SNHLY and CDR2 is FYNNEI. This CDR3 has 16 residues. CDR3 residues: CASREPPGQGHYGYTF. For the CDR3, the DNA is TGTGCCAGCAGAGAACCTCCGGGACAGGGACACTATGGCTACACCTTC.

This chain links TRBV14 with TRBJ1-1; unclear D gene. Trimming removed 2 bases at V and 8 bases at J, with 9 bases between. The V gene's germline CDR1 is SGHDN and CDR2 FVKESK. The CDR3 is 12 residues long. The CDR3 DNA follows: TGTGCCAGCAGCCAATCCTCGGCCGAAGCTTTCTTT. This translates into CASSQSSAEAFF.

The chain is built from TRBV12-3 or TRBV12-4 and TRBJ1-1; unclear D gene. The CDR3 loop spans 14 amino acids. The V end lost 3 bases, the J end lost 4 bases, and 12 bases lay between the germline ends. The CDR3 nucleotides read TGTGCCAGCAGTTTGGGCGACCTGGGCACTGAAGCTTTCTTT. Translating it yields CASSLGDLGTEAFF.

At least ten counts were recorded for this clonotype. This chain's CDR3 is CASSVMSGELFF. In nucleotides, the CDR3 is TGTGCCAGCAGCGTGATGTCCGGGGAGCTGTTTTTT. The V call is TRBV9, the J call TRBJ2-2; D not resolved. Per the germline V gene, CDR1 is SGDLS and CDR2 is YYNGEE. The CDR3 sequence is 12 residues long. Trimming left V 2 bases short and J 6 bases short, with 5 bases between. Together with reference TRBV9 and TRBJ2-2, the CDR3 gives the full variable domain: DSGVTQTPKHLITATGQRVTLRCSPRSGDLSVYWYQQSLDQGLQFLIQYYNGEERAKGNILERFSAQQFPDLHSELNLSSLELGDSALYFCASSVMSGELFFGEGSRLTVL.

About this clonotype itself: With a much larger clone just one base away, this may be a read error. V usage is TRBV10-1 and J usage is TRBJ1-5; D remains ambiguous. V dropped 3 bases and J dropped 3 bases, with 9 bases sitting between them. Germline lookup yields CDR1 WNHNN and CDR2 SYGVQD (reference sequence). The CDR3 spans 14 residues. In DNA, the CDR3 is TGCGCCAGCAGTGACCCGGACCCCAATCAGCCCCAGCATTTT. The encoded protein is CASSDPDPNQPQHF.

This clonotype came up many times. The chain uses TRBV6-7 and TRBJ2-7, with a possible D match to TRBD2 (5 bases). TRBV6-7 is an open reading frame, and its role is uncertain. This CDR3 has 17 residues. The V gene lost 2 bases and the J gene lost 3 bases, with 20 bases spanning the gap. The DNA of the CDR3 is TGTGCCAGCAGTTACCAGCCTTGGCTGTTAGGGAGCTACGAGCAGTACTTC. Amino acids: CASSYQPWLLGSYEQYF.

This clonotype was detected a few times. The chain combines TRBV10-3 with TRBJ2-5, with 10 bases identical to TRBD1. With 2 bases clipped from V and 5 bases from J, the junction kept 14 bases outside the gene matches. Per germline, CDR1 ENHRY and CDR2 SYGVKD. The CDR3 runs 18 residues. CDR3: CAISEAPGTGVFGETQYF. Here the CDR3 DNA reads TGTGCCATCAGTGAGGCGCCCGGGACAGGGGTCTTTGGGGAGACCCAGTACTTC.

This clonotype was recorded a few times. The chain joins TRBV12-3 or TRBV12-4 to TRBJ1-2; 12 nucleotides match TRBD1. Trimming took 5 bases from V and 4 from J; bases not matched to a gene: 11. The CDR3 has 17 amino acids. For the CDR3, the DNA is TGTGCCAGCAGTAACCGGGACAGGGGGCCGATGGGCTATGGCTACACCTTC. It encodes CASSNRDRGPMGYGYTF.

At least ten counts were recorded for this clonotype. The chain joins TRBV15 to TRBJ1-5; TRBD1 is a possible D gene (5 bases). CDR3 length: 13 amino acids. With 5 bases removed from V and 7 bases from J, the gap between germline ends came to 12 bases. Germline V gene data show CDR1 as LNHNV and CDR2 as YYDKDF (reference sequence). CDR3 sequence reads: CATSPGRSQPQHF. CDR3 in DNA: TGTGCCACCAGCCCAGGGAGGTCCCAGCCCCAGCATTTT. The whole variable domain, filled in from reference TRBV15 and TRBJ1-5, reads DAMVIQNPRYQVTQFGKPVTLSCSQTLNHNVMYWYQQKSSQAPKLLFHYYDKDFNNEADTPDNFQSRRPNTSFCFLDIRSPGLGDTAMYLCATSPGRSQPQHFGDGTRLSIL.